A selection of T cell receptor beta chains follows, all from one sample in a study of PD-1 blockade in classical Hodgkin lymphoma. The data were produced by immunoSEQ multiplex PCR, yet TCRdb's version contains in-frame clones alone and is incomplete. The data hold 12,000 or so clones, with 70% to 90% observed a single time. Sequences were derived from peripheral blood mononuclear cells (PBMCs), sampled at baseline. These receptors were taken from a human donor with classical Hodgkin lymphoma. The CDR3 runs from the conserved cysteine through the conserved F or W. Only part of the rows carry a size: once, few, many, or a class if the clone is expanded.

CASSEGQANNEQFF TRBJ2-1 TRBV6-4 NA
CASSFFRGEQYF TRBJ2-7 TRBV7-6 NA
CASSEGRGTDTQYF TRBJ2-3 TRBV2 once
CASSPKGDRGDTIYF TRBJ1-3 TRBV7-3 NA
CASLDSYNSPLHF TRBJ1-6 TRBV6-6 once
CASSQESDYTDTQYF TRBJ2-3 TRBV4-3 NA
CASSLRHRGGYEQYF NA TRBV5-4 NA
CASSLRSLNTEAFF TRBJ1-1 TRBV11-3 NA
CASSQALHRVKGYGYTF TRBJ1-2 TRBV4-3 NA
CASMELAGDEQYF TRBJ2-7 TRBV2 NA
CASSQGPGQSSGNTIYF TRBJ1-3 TRBV14 NA
CASSYSTGEQYF TRBJ2-7 TRBV6-6 NA
CASSAWAQGVWNEQYF TRBJ2-7 TRBV7-8 NA
CASSVGLTGNAELGGYTF TRBJ1-2 TRBV9 NA
CASSYDEEGGSYEQYF TRBJ2-7 TRBV7-2 NA
CASTLGGSNTGELFF TRBJ2-2 TRBV6-6 few
CASGLSVGGFQETQYF TRBJ2-5 TRBV12-5 NA
CASSMETGDSPLHF TRBJ1-6 TRBV19 NA
CASSGTLDEKLFF TRBJ1-4 TRBV6-1 medium-sized
CASSSGRGYTF TRBJ1-2 TRBV28 once
CSVQQGSGNTIYF TRBJ1-3 TRBV29-1 NA
CASSIGNSPLHF TRBJ1-6 TRBV19 few
CAWKSGPSAGGKSNQPQHF TRBJ1-5 TRBV30 once
CASSVATGLADEETQYF TRBJ2-5 TRBV9 once
CASRGTGPNHEQYF TRBJ2-7 TRBV28 NA
CASSLGGFREKLFF TRBJ1-4 TRBV7-2 NA
CASNERASLQETQYF TRBJ2-5 TRBV5-1 NA
CASSYKGSIYEQYF TRBJ2-7 TRBV6-5 NA
CASGDGSTGTGVNGYTF TRBJ1-2 TRBV19 NA
CASSLERTGNEQFF TRBJ2-1 TRBV7-8 NA
CASSLVGTGSITDTQYF TRBJ2-3 TRBV7-2 NA
CTSSQDLQAGGRSFAPYNEQFF TRBJ2-1 TRBV1 NA
CASRSLGGNVANYGYTF TRBJ1-2 TRBV9 NA
CASSSSGGAYNEQFF TRBJ2-1 TRBV19 NA
CASSVAGAVTEAFF TRBJ1-1 TRBV9 few
CASSQGRTYTEAFF TRBJ1-1 TRBV4-1 NA
CASSLAANYGYTF TRBJ1-2 TRBV5-1 once
CALSWLDYGYTF TRBJ1-2 TRBV6-1 NA
CASSLSGGMINSYNEQFF TRBJ2-1 TRBV7-3 NA
CASAPGQGYSPLHF TRBJ1-6 TRBV19 NA
CASSCRGLAGDETGELFF TRBJ2-2 TRBV27 NA
CASSYVNSPLHF TRBJ1-6 TRBV6-5 NA
CASSLLGPGLAGEDEQFF TRBJ2-1 TRBV11-3 NA
CASSSIRTQQSRANVLTF TRBJ2-6 TRBV23-1 NA
CASSLALGTRGTDTQYF TRBJ2-3 TRBV7-8 medium-sized